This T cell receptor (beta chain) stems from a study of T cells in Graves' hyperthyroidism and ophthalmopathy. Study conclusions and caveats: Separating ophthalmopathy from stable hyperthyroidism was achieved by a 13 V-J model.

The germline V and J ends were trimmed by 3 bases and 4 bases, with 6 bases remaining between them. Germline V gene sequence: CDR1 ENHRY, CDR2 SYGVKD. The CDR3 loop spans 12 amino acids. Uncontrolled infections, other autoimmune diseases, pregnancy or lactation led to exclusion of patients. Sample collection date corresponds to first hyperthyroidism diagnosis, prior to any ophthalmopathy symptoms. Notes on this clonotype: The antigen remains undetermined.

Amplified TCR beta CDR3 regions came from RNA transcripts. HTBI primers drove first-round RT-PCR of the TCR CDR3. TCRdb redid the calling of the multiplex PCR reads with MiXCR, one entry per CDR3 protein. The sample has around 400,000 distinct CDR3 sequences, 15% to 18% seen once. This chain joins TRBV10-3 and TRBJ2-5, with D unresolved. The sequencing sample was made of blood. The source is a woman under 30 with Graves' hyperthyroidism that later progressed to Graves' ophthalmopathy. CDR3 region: CAISDGVETQYF. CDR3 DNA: TGTGCCATCAGTGATGGAGTAGAGACCCAGTACTTC.